Listed below are T cell receptor beta chains from one sample, sequenced in a study of shared clonotypes between healthy human individuals. TCRdb keeps only in-frame clones here, not all; method: immunoSEQ multiplex PCR. The sample records about 700,000 clones, 92% being singletons. The sequenced material came from naive CD8+ T cells sorted from blood. The receptors shown here come from a man younger than 45 in good health. Each CDR3 is given without its conserved first and last residue. D genes are given only for firm matches. Clone size is given for some rows only: seen once, a few or many times, or a class if the clone is expanded.

CDR3 protein,clone size,D gene,V gene,J gene
ASSPLAGGPRLGYYEQY,NA,TRBD2,TRBV9,TRBJ2-7
ASSVEGQRTDTQY,NA,NA,TRBV9,TRBJ2-3
AIRDGTGQQQF,NA,NA,TRBV10-3,TRBJ2-1
ASAGHGNYNEQF,NA,NA,TRBV6-5,TRBJ2-1
ASSLASPYEQY,NA,NA,TRBV28,TRBJ2-7
ASSLERSFGNTIY,NA,NA,TRBV5-8,TRBJ1-3
ASSEGRGLETQY,NA,TRBD1,TRBV10-1,TRBJ2-5
ASSETGGSETQY,NA,TRBD1,TRBV9,TRBJ2-5
ASSLAGTAYEQY,once,TRBD1,TRBV27,TRBJ2-7
ASSYKVDEQF,NA,NA,TRBV6-6,TRBJ2-1
ASSGGGLTYNEQF,NA,NA,TRBV11-3,TRBJ2-1
ASSGGSVYNEQF,NA,NA,TRBV28,TRBJ2-1
ASSERLGGRTYNEQF,NA,NA,TRBV2,TRBJ2-1
ASSQGDSPGNTIY,NA,TRBD1,TRBV4-1,TRBJ1-3
ASSLFWDGELF,NA,NA,TRBV27,TRBJ2-2
ATSRDRVTEAF,NA,NA,TRBV15,TRBJ1-1
ASSELGFSSTDTQY,once,NA,TRBV2,TRBJ2-3
ASSYSLAGGSGELF,NA,TRBD2,TRBV6-6,TRBJ2-2
ASRPTSGSLFEQY,NA,TRBD2,TRBV27,TRBJ2-7
AIGSGQGYQPQH,NA,TRBD1,TRBV10-3,TRBJ1-5
ASSSVRPQTGGFYNEQF,NA,TRBD1,TRBV28,TRBJ2-1
ASSAARTGVYEQY,NA,TRBD1,TRBV28,TRBJ2-7
ASSLTTVTGNIQY,NA,NA,TRBV7-9,TRBJ2-4
ASSSSTYDGGYGYT,NA,NA,TRBV7-9,TRBJ1-2
ASSLGSGANVLT,NA,NA,TRBV28,TRBJ2-6
ASSGTGMSQPQH,NA,TRBD1,TRBV6-6,TRBJ1-5
AWSVRISVNTEAF,NA,NA,TRBV30,TRBJ1-1
ASSSQDRAYGYT,NA,TRBD1,TRBV28,TRBJ1-2
ACPPDSANYGYT,NA,NA,TRBV30,TRBJ1-2
ASRDRTGELF,NA,NA,TRBV9,TRBJ2-2